This TCR beta chain is from a study of blood T cell repertoires in COVID-19 (TCRdb year 2020). For the wider study: Collaborator samples came from the United States, Italy and Spain and covered acute and convalescent phases of COVID-19. A freely available public database, intended as a resource for researchers studying the immune response to SARS-CoV-2, is where the repertoires were released. Where available, HLA class I and class II types were taken from metadata supplied by the sample provider and were not determined by assay-based typing. Samples came from the ongoing ImmuneRACE study (first 160 participants) plus 1,254 subjects from 6 global collaborators. The sample metadata nearly always contained a de-identified subject ID, COVID-19 status, age in years and sex. The prospective study material was composed of cDNA or gDNA derived from T cells, B-cell-depleted T cells, or PBMCs. Subjects who had been exposed to COVID-19, were actively infected with it, or had recovered from it provided the deeply sampled blood TCRbeta repertoires that made up the dataset. Broad study findings and their caveats: How much clinical and demographic metadata was included differed by source and by participant, and the metadata was provided uncurated.

On this clone: No antigen is known for it. No clone much larger than this one lies a single base away; base qualities are absent.

Each collaborating institution followed its own protocols to collect whole blood in K2EDTA tubes. For TCRbeta analysis, collaborator samples were shipped as frozen whole blood, as isolated PBMCs, or as DNA extracted from either sample type. TCRbeta CDR3 regions were amplified from genomic DNA using the immunoSEQ Assay, a bias-controlled multiplex PCR. In the paper's pipeline: Within the assay, amplification of reference gene primers was used to estimate how many nucleated cells each sample contained. To quantify the absolute abundance of each unique TCRbeta CDR3 rearrangement, sequence reads were collapsed and filtered. For each sample, productive Simpson clonality was calculated as the square root of Simpson's diversity index over productive rearrangements. TCRdb retrieved this table from immuneACCESS and kept in-frame rearrangements only. Not all clones are present; in checked studies, unresolved V genes account for under half, and no reason is known for the remainder. The DNA was the basis for D and trimming; V, J and clone size are from that table. This sample has about 180,000 clones in its table, and 70% to 90% of those were observed once. Of the sample, roughly 3.7% is held by the ten largest clones.

From the cysteine up to the phenylalanine, the CDR3 has a length of 17 residues. The CDR3 DNA has 51 bases and is translated from base 1. CDR1 is given as SGHDN and CDR2 as FVKESK, both from the germline V gene. V loses 3 bases at its end and J loses 2 bases; junction bases beyond the gene matches: 8. This clonotype was obtained from a woman aged 25 to 39 with acute or convalescent COVID-19. The sample comprised peripheral blood. The V and J segments used are TRBV14 and TRBJ2-3; 10 central bases correspond to TRBD1. For the CDR3, the sequence is CASSQPRTGGNTDTQYF. The DNA reads TGTGCCAGCAGCCAGCCTCGGACAGGGGGAAACACAGATACGCAGTATTTT.